The 29 T cell receptor beta chains reported below all come from one sample, sequenced in a study of T cell repertoires in cytomegalovirus infection. TCRdb fed the reads into MiXCR, producing one record per CDR3 protein. The table includes 60,000 to 80,000 distinct CDR3 sequences, over 20% detected once. Their antigen targets remain unknown. The sample here was CD8+ T cells from cultured PBMCs, taken from culture after CMV antigen stimulation. These receptors were taken from a human donor in good health (CMV status not recorded). Some clones in this sample may be carry-over from other donors' samples.

The V gene is TRBV27, the J gene TRBJ2-7, with 7 positions matching TRBD2. This CDR3 spans 16 amino acids. With 2 bases clipped from V and 0 bases from J, the junction kept 7 bases outside the gene matches. Looked up from germline, CDR1 is MNHEY and CDR2 is SMNVEV (reference sequence). Here the CDR3 reads CASSLLWGGGSYEQYF. For the CDR3, the DNA is TGTGCCAGCAGTTTACTTTGGGGGGGTGGCTCCTACGAGCAGTACTTC.

This clonotype came up many times. The V call is TRBV27, the J call TRBJ2-7; 9 bases fit TRBD1. The germline CDR1 and CDR2 sequences are MNHEY and SMNVEV (reference sequence). With V trimmed by 3 bases and J by 2 bases, 5 bases remained unmatched. CDR3 size: 15 residues. The CDR3 DNA follows: TGTGCCAGCAGTTTTTCCGGGACAGGGACCTACGAGCAGTACTTC. Translating it yields CASSFSGTGTYEQYF.

V gene TRBV6-5 combines with J gene TRBJ2-1; maybe TRBD2 (6 bases). Germline V gene data show CDR1 as MNHEY and CDR2 as SVGAGI. The CDR3 has 15 amino acids. Trimming left V 6 bases short and J 4 bases short, with 16 bases between. In nucleotides, the CDR3 is TGTGCCAGCAGCCCATCGGAGGGGCTATACAATGAGCAGTTCTTC. This sequence encodes CASSPSEGLYNEQFF.

This clonotype was counted between two and nine times. The chain couples TRBV12-3 or TRBV12-4 to TRBJ1-6; 7 positions agree with TRBD1. Losses at the gene ends were 8 bases for V and 4 bases for J; bases not matched to a gene: 11. The CDR3 is 16 amino acids. CDR3 bases: TGTGCCAGCTCGAAGGGGACAGTAACTTATAATTCACCCCTCCACTTT. Residues: CASSKGTVTYNSPLHF.

This clonotype was counted between two and nine times. The V and J genes are TRBV20-1 and TRBJ2-7; D gene uncertain. Germline V gives CDR1 DFQATT, CDR2 SNEGSKA (reference sequence). CDR3 size: 13 residues. V lost 0 bases and J lost 6, with 12 bases in between. The CDR3 DNA reads TGCAGTGCTAGAGATCAGGACCCCCGCGAGCAGTACTTC. Amino acid sequence: CSARDQDPREQYF.

The gene calls are TRBV7-9 and TRBJ1-3; 7 bases line up with TRBD1. The germline V gene encodes CDR1 SEHNR and CDR2 FQNEAQ (reference sequence). V shed 4 bases, J shed 4 bases, and the junction held 13 bases outside the gene matches. CDR3 length: 17 amino acids. CDR3 protein: CASSSGTEALRGNTIYF. The CDR3 DNA follows: TGTGCCAGCAGCTCCGGGACAGAGGCCCTCAGGGGAAACACCATATATTTT.

This clonotype came up many times. V is TRBV12-3 or TRBV12-4 and J is TRBJ1-2, with 7 bases that match TRBD1. V lost 5 bases to trimming and J lost 4 bases; unmatched junction nucleotides: 10. CDR3 size: 15 residues. This CDR3 is CASSRTGEQVYGYTF. The CDR3 DNA reads as TGTGCCAGCAGTAGGACAGGAGAGCAAGTCTATGGCTACACCTTC.

The chain recombines TRBV11-2 with TRBJ2-5; possibly TRBD2 for D (5 bases). The germline gives CDR1 SGHAT, CDR2 FQNNGV. V was shortened by 5 bases and J by 5 bases, with 9 bases between the two germline ends. The CDR3 runs 12 residues. CDR3: CASSEPSETQYF. CDR3 nucleotide sequence: TGTGCCAGCAGCGAGCCTAGCGAGACCCAGTACTTC.

V is TRBV7-2 and J is TRBJ1-3; 8 bases map to TRBD1. CDR3 length: 18 residues. With 5 bases clipped from V and 2 bases from J, the junction kept 14 bases outside the gene matches. Germline-derived CDR1 and CDR2 are SGHTA and FQGNSA. The CDR3 spells CASSLPPGQGKPGNTIYF. CDR3 sequence (DNA): TGTGCCAGCAGCCTACCCCCCGGACAGGGAAAACCTGGAAACACCATATATTTT.

The chain couples TRBV10-3 to TRBJ1-6; possibly TRBD1 for D (5 bases). Germline V CDR1 and CDR2: ENHRY, SYGVKD. V lost 11 bases and J lost 6, with 14 bases in between. The CDR3 has 13 residues. The CDR3 region is CASGQEANSPLHF. The CDR3 nucleotides are TGTGCCTCAGGGCAGGAGGCTAATTCACCCCTCCACTTT.

V and J are TRBV7-8 and TRBJ2-7; 8 nucleotides align to TRBD1. The V segment lost 4 bases and the J segment 2 bases; nucleotides outside the gene matches: 7. The germline V gene has CDR1 SGHVS and CDR2 FQNEAQ. CDR3 size: 15 residues. The CDR3 DNA reads TGTGCCAGCAGCTCTAGGACAGGGTCCCCCTACGAGCAGTACTTC. It yields the protein CASSSRTGSPYEQYF.

The chain recombines TRBV7-8 with TRBJ2-3; 8 bases align to TRBD2. CDR3 length equals 16 residues. The V gene's germline CDR1 is SGHVS and CDR2 FQNEAQ. V was clipped by 5 bases and J by 1 base; unmatched bases: 8. The CDR3 loop reads CASSGRQAGGTDTQYF. The CDR3 DNA sequence: TGTGCCAGCAGCGGAAGACAAGCGGGGGGCACAGATACGCAGTATTTT. The full variable domain, rest sourced from reference TRBV7-8 and TRBJ2-3, is GAGVSQSPRYKVAKRGQDVALRCDPISGHVSLFWYQQALGQGPEFLTYFQNEAQLDKSGLPSDRFFAERPEGSVSTLKIQRTQQEDSAVYLCASSGRQAGGTDTQYFGPGTRLTVL.

The chain combines TRBV20-1 with TRBJ1-5; D unclear. This CDR3 spans 12 amino acids. Germline V gene data show CDR1 as DFQATT and CDR2 as SNEGSKA (reference sequence). Trimming took off 5 bases at V and 5 bases at J, with 10 bases between the two ends. This chain's CDR3 is CSAPGFYQPQHF. In DNA form, the CDR3 reads TGCAGTGCTCCGGGTTTTTATCAGCCCCAGCATTTT.

V usage is TRBV7-2 and J usage is TRBJ2-7; D might be TRBD1 (8 bases). The CDR3 is 15 amino acids. Germline CDR1 is SGHTA and CDR2 is FQGNSA. V was pared by 3 bases and J by 2 bases, with 14 bases between. The CDR3 protein is CASSFRGDRPYEQYF. Here the CDR3 DNA reads TGTGCCAGCAGCTTCCGGGGGGACAGGCCCTACGAGCAGTACTTC.

The CDR3 nucleotides read TGTGCCGTCTTTCCCCGGGTGGCAGGGAGAGGAGAGACCCAGTACTTC. The encoded protein is CAVFPRVAGRGETQYF. The chain carries TRBV28 and TRBJ2-5, with D perhaps assigned TRBD1 or TRBD2 (5 bases each). V was cut by 11 bases and J by 4 bases, with 26 bases left in between. Germline V gene sequence: CDR1 MDHEN, CDR2 SYDVKM. The CDR3 sequence is 16 residues long. Together with reference TRBV28 and TRBJ2-5, the CDR3 gives the full variable domain: DVKVTQSSRYLVKRTGEKVFLECVQDMDHENMFWYRQDPGLGLRLIYFSYDVKMKEKGDIPEGYSVSREKKERFSLILESASTNQTSMYLCAVFPRVAGRGETQYFGPGTRLLVL.

This clonotype was found a few times. The DNA for the CDR3 is TGTGCCAGCAGTTACACGGCGAACACCGGGGAGCTGTTTTTT. This sequence encodes CASSYTANTGELFF. The J gene is TRBJ2-2, the V gene TRBV6-6; D is uncertain. Trimming pared 2 bases from V and 0 bases from J, leaving 4 bases between. Germline values: CDR1 MNHNY, CDR2 SVGAGI (reference sequence). The CDR3 consists of 14 residues.

This chain links TRBV12-3 or TRBV12-4 with TRBJ2-1; TRBD1 agrees at 10 bases. The trim removed 5 bases at V and 5 bases at J, leaving 6 bases unmatched. The CDR3 runs 15 residues. The CDR3 is CASSKGQGSDNEQFF. The CDR3 DNA follows: TGTGCCAGCAGTAAGGGACAGGGGAGTGACAATGAGCAGTTCTTC.

This clonotype was picked up a small number of times. The chain employs TRBV28 and TRBJ1-5, with 7 bases lining up with TRBD1. The CDR3 totals 14 residues. Unmatched junction bases numbered 5, after V lost 2 bases and J lost 7 bases. From germline, CDR1 is MDHEN and CDR2 SYDVKM. The CDR3 region has the DNA TGTGCCAGCAGTTTAAGGCAGGGGGACCAGCCCCAGCATTTT. Translating it yields CASSLRQGDQPQHF.

V gene TRBV6-5 combines with J gene TRBJ2-5; 9 positions agree with TRBD1. The junction had 5 bases not matched to a gene; V was cut back by 4 bases and J by 5 bases. This CDR3 spans 14 amino acids. The V gene's germline CDR1 is MNHEY and CDR2 SVGAGI. The CDR3 reads CASSSTGGRETQYF. CDR3 DNA sequence: TGTGCCAGCAGTTCAACAGGGGGCAGGGAGACCCAGTACTTC.

This clonotype came up a few times. The chain combines TRBV7-8 with TRBJ1-6; 11 bases are shared with TRBD1. The CDR3 is made up of 18 amino acids. Unmatched junction bases numbered 12, after V lost 5 bases and J lost 6 bases. Germline V gives CDR1 SGHVS, CDR2 FQNEAQ. The DNA for the CDR3 is TGTGCCAGCAGCCAGAGCCCCCGGGACAGGGGGTTTAATTCACCCCTCCACTTT. Residues: CASSQSPRDRGFNSPLHF.

This clonotype was detected only a few times. The chain combines TRBV6-5 with TRBJ1-4; D is ambiguous. V lost 7 bases and J 8 bases, leaving 26 bases between the germline ends. This CDR3 has 17 residues. Germline assignment: CDR1 MNHEY and CDR2 SVGAGI. The CDR3: CASTFNLKQAGWEKLFF. CDR3 coding DNA: TGTGCCAGCACCTTTAACCTAAAGCAGGCTGGTTGGGAAAAACTGTTTTTT.

This clonotype was observed a few times. J is TRBJ1-6 and V is TRBV7-3; D might be TRBD1 (6 bases). V lost 0 bases to trimming and J lost 7 bases, with 10 bases between them. Germline assignment: CDR1 SGHTA and CDR2 FQGTGA. This CDR3 has 15 residues. The CDR3 sequence is CASSLTSGGNSPLHF. The DNA for the CDR3 is TGTGCCAGCAGCTTAACGTCGGGGGGCAATTCACCCCTCCACTTT.

This chain uses TRBV12-3 or TRBV12-4 with TRBJ2-7, with D unclear. Trimming cost V 0 bases and J 5 bases, with 11 bases left between them. The CDR3 loop spans 14 amino acids. CDR3 coding DNA: TGTGCCAGCAGTTTAGCCCCCCCCACCAACGAGCAGTACTTC. Encoded protein: CASSLAPPTNEQYF.

This clonotype has only a few counts. V usage is TRBV6-2 or TRBV6-3 and J usage is TRBJ2-7; D perhaps matches TRBD2 (6 bases). This CDR3 contains 16 residues. V was shortened by 0 bases and J by 0 bases, with 12 bases between the two germline ends. CDR1 and CDR2 (germline): MNHEY, SVGEGT. The CDR3 loop reads CASSYSQSGSSYEQYF. In DNA form, the CDR3 reads TGTGCCAGCAGTTACTCGCAGAGCGGGTCCTCCTACGAGCAGTACTTC.

The chain links TRBV7-4 to TRBJ1-2; D is perhaps TRBD1 (5 bases). Germline-derived CDR1 and CDR2 are SGHVT and SQSDAQ. The CDR3 covers 13 residues. V was trimmed by 7 bases and J by 4 bases, leaving 13 bases between them. The CDR3 DNA reads TGTGCCAGCAAGCCCGACGGGGGCTATGGCTACACCTTC. It translates to CASKPDGGYGYTF.

This sequence joins TRBV7-8 and TRBJ1-1; the D is unclear. This CDR3 has 13 amino acids. The V gene's germline CDR1 is SGHVS and CDR2 FQNEAQ. The V end was cut by 5 bases, the J end by 3 bases, with 10 bases between. The CDR3 loop is CASSENSYTEAFF. As DNA, the CDR3 is TGTGCCAGCAGCGAAAACTCCTACACTGAAGCTTTCTTT.

V and J are TRBV27 and TRBJ2-7; 11 bases fit TRBD2. The CDR3 runs to 13 residues. CDR1 is MNHEY and CDR2 is SMNVEV in the germline V gene (reference sequence). J was trimmed by 4 bases and V by 6 bases; bases with no gene match: 2. The CDR3 coding sequence is TGTGCCAGCAGCCCTAGCGGGAGGTACGAGCAGTACTTC. It yields the protein CASSPSGRYEQYF.

This clonotype was seen a handful of times. This rearrangement joins TRBV11-3 to TRBJ1-6, with 8 bases that match TRBD1. Germline values: CDR1 SGHNT, CDR2 YENEEA. The V and J ends lost 1 base and 6 bases, in that order; junction bases with no gene match: 20. The CDR3 extends over 21 amino acids. The CDR3 region has the DNA TGTGCCAGCAGCTTAGGTGAAACCCTACCTCCGGACAGGGTGTTTAATTCACCCCTCCACTTT. Its protein is CASSLGETLPPDRVFNSPLHF.

In this sample, this clonotype turned up many times. The chain has TRBV6-1 and TRBJ2-1; 12 bases are a match to TRBD2. CDR3 length equals 17 residues. Germline V lookup: CDR1 MNHNS, CDR2 SASEGT. The V segment lost 2 bases and the J segment 1 base; nucleotides outside the gene matches: 3. The CDR3 coding sequence is TGTGCCAGCAGTGAATCTAGCGGGGGGGCGTCCTACAATGAGCAGTTCTTC. Amino acid sequence: CASSESSGGASYNEQFF.